This TCR beta chain was identified in a study of quantifying T cell responses using KT2 cells. Study background: TCR alpha and beta constant-region primers primed reverse transcription of RNA. Under optimum conditions, T4 ligation efficiency was estimated at more than 9.5%.

To note about this clonotype: Its antigen is not known.

Study results and limitations: KT2 clone alpha and beta sequence counts scaled linearly with input KT2 cell number. Detection of KT2 sequences held at the lowest tested level, about one cell per 100,000 PBMC.

A single-stranded UMI oligo with SP2 sequence was ligated to cDNA 3' ends. First-round PCR used three to five cycles and beta primers RC1.1 and RC1.2 covering TRBC1 and TRBC2. TCRdb reprocessed the UMI-ligation and nested PCR reads with MiXCR, giving one entry per CDR3 protein. The sample lists 52,000 or so distinct CDR3 sequences, 9% to 15% occurring once. V dropped 0 bases and J dropped 10 bases, with 16 bases sitting between them. CDR3 length: 15 amino acids. Germline CDR1 and CDR2: LGHNA and YNFKEQ. This clonotype was obtained from a human donor. The rearrangement joins TRBV4-2 to TRBJ2-1; no clear D gene. The specimen sequenced was PBMCs spiked with cells of the T cell clone KT2. The CDR3 region is CASSQDQEIAREQFF. CDR3 DNA: TGTGCCAGCAGCCAAGATCAGGAGATCGCACGAGAGCAGTTCTTC.